Listed here are 6 T cell receptor beta chains from one sample, sequenced in a study of CD8+CD57+ T cells in acquired aplastic anemia. The template used for profiling TCR beta VDJ and CDR3 was genomic DNA. A single record per CDR3 protein comes from TCRdb applying MiXCR to the reads. The table records approximately 98,000 distinct CDR3 sequences, approximately 48% of them present only once. Sequencing input: sorted CD4+, CD8+, or CD8+CD57+ T cells (not recorded which) from PBMCs. These receptors were taken from a human donor in good health, serving as a control.

The chain uses TRBV29-1 and TRBJ1-2, with 7 positions matching TRBD1. CDR1 and CDR2 (germline): SQVTM, ANQGSEA. The CDR3 is 12 residues long. The V gene end was trimmed by 3 bases and the J gene end by 8 bases; junction bases not matched to a gene: 6. CDR3 residues: CSVEKGARGYTF. DNA for the CDR3: TGCAGCGTTGAGAAGGGGGCCAGAGGCTACACCTTC.

This clonotype has just a few counts. The rearrangement joins TRBV7-2 to TRBJ2-7; D call uncertain. The V gene's germline CDR1 is SGHTA and CDR2 FQGNSA. V was pared by 7 bases and J by 3 bases, with 13 bases between. This CDR3 has 13 amino acids. This chain's CDR3 is CASTSTPGYEQYF. CDR3 in DNA: TGTGCCAGCACCTCTACCCCAGGCTACGAGCAGTACTTC.

The chain carries TRBV11-2 and TRBJ2-6; unclear D gene. CDR3 length: 18 residues. Trimming took off 4 bases at V and 0 bases at J, with 16 bases between the two ends. Germline assignment: CDR1 SGHAT and CDR2 FQNNGV. CDR3 protein: CASSSLVTLSSGANVLTF. CDR3 in DNA: TGTGCCAGCAGCTCACTCGTGACGCTTAGCTCTGGGGCCAACGTCCTGACTTTC.

As to this clonotype: This may be a read error, as it is one base from a much larger clone. The V gene is TRBV4-2, the J gene TRBJ2-5; 8 bases fit TRBD2. Germline loops: CDR1 LGHNA, CDR2 YNFKEQ. The CDR3 extends over 16 amino acids. CDR3 amino acids: CVSSQEGLAGPETQYF. The DNA of the CDR3 is TGTGTCAGCAGCCAAGAAGGCCTAGCGGGCCCCGAGACCCAGTACTTC.

The genes are TRBV9 and TRBJ1-5, with D perhaps TRBD1 (5 bases). Germline-derived CDR1 and CDR2 are SGDLS and YYNGEE. The CDR3 length is 13 residues. The V end was cut by 2 bases, the J end by 3 bases, with 6 bases between. CDR3 sequence reads: CASSVGTNQPQHF. For the CDR3, the DNA is TGTGCCAGCAGCGTCGGGACCAATCAGCCCCAGCATTTT.

Many counts were recorded for this clonotype. The genes are TRBV5-1 and TRBJ2-7, with D uncertain. Trimming removed 0 bases at V and 5 bases at J, with 9 bases between. CDR1 is SGHRS, CDR2 YFSETQ, per germline. This CDR3 is 13 amino acids long. The CDR3 coding sequence is TGCGCCAGCAGCTTGGTGTGGGGTAACGAGCAGTACTTC. Its translation: CASSLVWGNEQYF.